Below are 14 T cell receptor beta chains sequenced from a single sample in a study of shared T cell receptors in the human thymus (dated by TCRdb to about 2021). Libraries were prepared through the immunoSEQ multiplex PCR assay. This immuneACCESS table, as held by TCRdb, lists in-frame sequences with V and J called but not all clones. Of the missing ones, under half trace to an unresolved V gene in checked studies; the others have no known cause. The sample records 450,000 to 650,000 clones, approximately 80% of which are singletons. The ten most abundant clones make up less than 0.015% of the sample. This sample also appeared in a second study, on human thymus T cells.

Sequences were obtained from thymocytes. These receptor sequences come from a boy under two years old with a congenital heart defect. Donor details come from another sample of the same person, matched by shared clones.

The genes are TRBV29-1 and TRBJ1-2, with D possibly TRBD1 on 6 matching bases. The CDR3 extends over 11 amino acids. Germline V CDR1 and CDR2: SQVTM, ANQGSEA. V lost 4 bases and J lost 7, with 10 bases in between. This CDR3 is CSVVQGIGYTF. CDR3 DNA sequence: TGCAGCGTTGTACAGGGAATTGGCTACACCTTC.

There are a few counts of this clone. The J gene is TRBJ1-2, the V gene TRBV11-2; 7 nucleotides agree with TRBD1. Per the germline V gene, CDR1 is SGHAT and CDR2 is FQNNGV. This CDR3 has 16 residues. J gave up 7 bases and V 5 bases, and 16 bases lay outside the gene matches. The CDR3 region has the DNA TGTGCCAGCAGCCCAGGGGGGACTTTCCAGCTGGGTGGCTACACCTTC. This encodes CASSPGGTFQLGGYTF.

The chain carries TRBV13 and TRBJ2-4, with D perhaps matching TRBD2 (5 bases). The CDR3 consists of 15 residues. Between the trimmed V and J ends, which lost 2 bases and 8 bases, there was a span of 16 bases. CDR1 is PRHDT, CDR2 FYEKMQ, per germline (reference sequence). The CDR3 region has the DNA TGTGCCAGCAGCTTACGGTTGAGCGGATGGGACATTCAGTACTTC. Residues: CASSLRLSGWDIQYF.

The rearrangement joins TRBV29-1 to TRBJ2-5; 9 bases agree with TRBD1. After removal of 6 bases from V and 2 bases from J, the junction contained 7 bases not matched to a gene. The V gene's germline CDR1 is SQVTM and CDR2 ANQGSEA. The CDR3 runs 14 residues. CDR3 sequence: CSVTQGAFQETQYF. Here the CDR3 DNA reads TGCAGCGTCACACAGGGGGCATTTCAAGAGACCCAGTACTTC.

This clone was observed a few times. The chain has TRBV4-2 and TRBJ2-3; D is perhaps TRBD1 (6 bases). The V gene's germline CDR1 is LGHNA and CDR2 YNFKEQ. The V end lost 6 bases, the J end lost 4 bases, and 17 bases lay between the germline ends. The CDR3 totals 15 residues. CDR3 in DNA: TGTGCCAGCAGTCAAAATACAGGGAAGCCAGATACGCAGTATTTT. It specifies CASSQNTGKPDTQYF.

This chain connects TRBV18 to TRBJ1-5, with TRBD1 matching 7 bases. J was trimmed by 1 base and V by 2 bases; bases with no gene match: 2. CDR1 and CDR2 from the germline V gene are KGHSH and LQKENI. The CDR3 is made up of 15 amino acids. The CDR3 loop reads CASSPKGQSNQPQHF. As DNA, the CDR3 is TGTGCCAGCTCACCAAAGGGACAGAGCAATCAGCCCCAGCATTTT.

The table lists this clone with a few counts. The V gene is TRBV19, the J gene TRBJ2-1, with a weak D call TRBD2 (5 bases). V was cut by 1 base and J by 7 bases, with 11 bases left in between. The CDR3 totals 14 residues. Germline CDR1 is LNHDA and CDR2 is SQIVND (reference sequence). CDR3 sequence: CASSIALAENEQFF. The CDR3 coding sequence is TGTGCCAGTAGTATAGCGCTAGCCGAGAATGAGCAGTTCTTC.

The chain combines TRBV5-4 with TRBJ2-4; 8 bases are shared with TRBD1. The V segment lost 0 bases and the J segment 0 bases; nucleotides outside the gene matches: 8. CDR3 length equals 18 residues. CDR1 SGHNT and CDR2 YYREEE come from the germline V gene (reference sequence). CDR3 DNA sequence: TGTGCCAGCAGCTTGGGGAAGGACAGGGTGGAAGCCAAAAACATTCAGTACTTC. This encodes CASSLGKDRVEAKNIQYF.

The chain is built from TRBV6-7 and TRBJ2-7; tentatively, D is TRBD2 (6 bases). TRBV6-7 is identified as an open reading frame with a role that is uncertain. The CDR3 is 19 amino acids. Trimming removed 0 bases from V and 1 base from J, with 22 bases in between. The CDR3 DNA follows: TGTGCCAGCAGTTACTCGAAGCGGGCTGACTACCCAGATTCCTACGAGCAGTACTTC. Amino acids: CASSYSKRADYPDSYEQYF.

This clone is a singleton in its sample. The chain carries TRBV7-2 and TRBJ1-1, with a tentative D call TRBD1 (5 bases). Germline values: CDR1 SGHTA, CDR2 FQGNSA. The CDR3 consists of 17 residues. Trimming left V 5 bases short and J 3 bases short, with 22 bases between. The CDR3 sequence: CASSLGTGTRMDTEAFF. The CDR3 DNA reads TGTGCCAGCAGCCTTGGTACAGGAACTCGGATGGACACTGAAGCTTTCTTT.

V gene TRBV19 combines with J gene TRBJ1-1; a weak D match, TRBD1 (5 bases). The CDR3 extends over 14 amino acids. The V gene's germline CDR1 is LNHDA and CDR2 SQIVND (reference sequence). V gave up 7 bases and J gave up 4 bases, with 16 bases separating them. Written as DNA, the CDR3 is TGTGCCAGTAACACGGGGGAGGGAACCACTGAAGCTTTCTTT. Encoded protein: CASNTGEGTTEAFF.

V gene TRBV27 combines with J gene TRBJ2-7; TRBD2 might be the D (6 bases). Deletions cut 3 bases from V and 4 bases from J, with 13 bases between. This CDR3 is 14 amino acids long. Looked up from germline, CDR1 is MNHEY and CDR2 is SMNVEV (reference sequence). The CDR3 coding sequence is TGTGCCAGCAGTTTGGGGGTGGCGGGGTACGAGCAGTACTTC. Translation: CASSLGVAGYEQYF.

The chain recombines TRBV2 with TRBJ1-2, with 11 bases that match TRBD1. Germline V gene sequence: CDR1 SNHLY, CDR2 FYNNEI. V shed 4 bases, J shed 8 bases, and the junction held 3 bases outside the gene matches. The CDR3 runs to 13 residues. CDR3 bases: TGTGCCAGCAGTGGGACAGGGGGCTGGGGCTACACCTTC. Protein product: CASSGTGGWGYTF. Based on the CDR3 plus reference TRBV2 and TRBJ1-2, the full variable domain is EPEVTQTPSHQVTQMGQEVILRCVPISNHLYFYWYRQILGQKVEFLVSFYNNEISEKSEIFDDQFSVERPDGSNFTLKIRSTKLEDSAMYFCASSGTGGWGYTFGSGTRLTVV.

J is TRBJ2-5 and V is TRBV9, with 13 bases matching TRBD2. CDR3 length: 18 residues. CDR1 is SGDLS, CDR2 YYNGEE, per germline. J was trimmed by 4 bases and V by 4 bases; bases with no gene match: 13. The CDR3 DNA reads as TGTGCCAGCAGCCTTGGACTAGCGGGAGTCCCAAGGGGAGAGACCCAGTACTTC. It translates to CASSLGLAGVPRGETQYF.